This T cell receptor beta chain was recorded in a study of T-cell memory formation after mild COVID-19. Study overall: Among the donors, TCR clusters were largely specific to each donor. Overall study results and limits: Memory cells collected pre-infection included some clones that later responded, suggesting cross-reactive memory joined. A second wave of clones peaked on day 37, and their SARS-CoV-2 specificity went unconfirmed.

Via MiXCR, TCRdb re-called the 5' RACE reads, giving one row per CDR3 protein. The repertoire consists of about 200,000 distinct CDR3 sequences, with 15% to 20% occurring once and the leading ten covering 2% to 2.5%. A remark on this clonotype: The antigen remains undetermined.

The clonotype originates from an adult woman who had mild COVID-19 (a few samples of this study predate the infection). Cell type and time point are not known. Sequenced material: PBMCs or a T cell subset sorted from them (not recorded which).

CDR3 loop: CSARLSGNNQPQHF. Here the CDR3 DNA reads TGCAGTGCTAGATTATCAGGAAACAATCAGCCCCAGCATTTT. The J gene is TRBJ1-5, the V gene TRBV20-1; no firm D call. The CDR3 totals 14 residues. The germline V and J ends were trimmed by 2 bases and 3 bases, with 11 bases remaining between them. The germline gives CDR1 DFQATT, CDR2 SNEGSKA (reference sequence).